The 12 T cell receptor beta chains listed next were all sequenced from one sample in a study of cytomegalovirus exposure and HLA in healthy donors. The method was immunoSEQ multiplex PCR; TCRdb's version includes in-frame clones alone and lacks a portion of them. The table records about 240,000 clones, approximately 86% of them present only once. Specimen: PBMCs. The receptors come from a woman aged 30 to 39 in good health and CMV-seropositive.

The chain recombines TRBV5-4 with TRBJ2-7; TRBD2 matches at 13 bases. J was trimmed by 4 bases and V by 3 bases; bases with no gene match: 7. Per germline, CDR1 SGHNT and CDR2 YYREEE (reference sequence). This CDR3 has 16 amino acids. The CDR3 loop is CASSSETSGRSYEQYF. For the CDR3, the DNA is TGTGCCAGCAGCTCTGAGACTAGCGGGAGGTCGTACGAGCAGTACTTC.

The chain couples TRBV30 to TRBJ2-2; D gene uncertain. Germline-derived CDR1 and CDR2 are GTSNPN and SVGIG (reference sequence). V was pared by 3 bases and J by 4 bases, with 9 bases between. The CDR3 spans 13 residues. The CDR3 DNA reads as TGTGCCTGGAGCCCCGGGTTCACCGGGGAGCTGTTTTTT. Protein product: CAWSPGFTGELFF.

The chain uses TRBV7-3 and TRBJ2-7; TRBD2 aligns across 8 bases. The ends lost 2 bases at V and 3 bases at J; junction bases unmatched: 6. The CDR3 is made up of 15 amino acids. CDR1 is SGHTA and CDR2 is FQGTGA in the germline V gene. The DNA for the CDR3 is TGTGCCAGCAGCTTAGGTCCAGCGGGAGACTACGAGCAGTACTTC. As protein: CASSLGPAGDYEQYF.

The V call is TRBV4-1, the J call TRBJ2-3; D may be TRBD1 (5 bases). The germline V and J ends were trimmed by 0 bases and 6 bases, with 13 bases remaining between them. The CDR3 loop spans 15 amino acids. The germline V gene encodes CDR1 MGHRA and CDR2 YSYEKL. The CDR3 DNA reads TGCGCCAGCAGCCAAGAAGGGGCCCGGAAGGATACGCAGTATTTT. Translation: CASSQEGARKDTQYF.

A remark on this clone: The same CDR3 is also encoded by other DNA sequences in this sample. V usage is TRBV5-4 and J usage is TRBJ2-1, with TRBD2 matching over 11 bases. CDR1 and CDR2 from the germline V gene are SGHNT and YYREEE (reference sequence). The CDR3 length is 16 residues. The V gene end was trimmed by 4 bases and the J gene end by 0 bases; junction bases not matched to a gene: 3. Here the CDR3 reads CASSRGTSGSYNEQFF. As DNA, the CDR3 is TGTGCCAGCAGCCGTGGGACTAGCGGCTCCTACAATGAGCAGTTCTTC.

Only one count was recorded for this clone. This chain connects TRBV7-9 to TRBJ2-1; possibly TRBD2 for D (6 bases). Germline V gene sequence: CDR1 SEHNR, CDR2 FQNEAQ (reference sequence). Trimming left V 0 bases short and J 7 bases short, with 10 bases between. This CDR3 spans 14 amino acids. In DNA form, the CDR3 reads TGTGCCAGCAGCTTAGCTCCAGGAGGGAATGAGCAGTTCTTC. This translates into CASSLAPGGNEQFF.

The chain employs TRBV14 and TRBJ1-2, with D uncertain. V was cut by 0 bases and J by 3 bases, with 14 bases left in between. CDR1 is SGHDN, CDR2 FVKESK, per germline. The CDR3 runs to 16 residues. CDR3 residues: CASSQDLTPRDYGYTF. In DNA form, the CDR3 reads TGTGCCAGCAGCCAAGATTTGACGCCGAGGGACTATGGCTACACCTTC.

The gene calls are TRBV28 and TRBJ1-5; 10 bases fit TRBD1. The CDR3 has 16 residues. Germline CDR1 MDHEN, CDR2 SYDVKM. Losses at the gene ends were 3 bases for V and 2 bases for J; bases not matched to a gene: 4. As DNA, the CDR3 is TGTGCCAGCAGTTTGACAGGGGGCGAGGGCAATCAGCCCCAGCATTTT. Its translation: CASSLTGGEGNQPQHF. Looking up the rest from reference TRBV28 and TRBJ1-5 gives the full variable domain: DVKVTQSSRYLVKRTGEKVFLECVQDMDHENMFWYRQDPGLGLRLIYFSYDVKMKEKGDIPEGYSVSREKKERFSLILESASTNQTSMYLCASSLTGGEGNQPQHFGDGTRLSIL.

J is TRBJ2-1 and V is TRBV19, with 8 bases matching TRBD1. The CDR3 is 16 residues long. Germline V lookup: CDR1 LNHDA, CDR2 SQIVND (reference sequence). Germline trimming cut 6 bases from V and 1 base from J; bases unmatched to any gene: 8. CDR3: CASSFGQGRSYNEQFF. Here the CDR3 DNA reads TGTGCCAGTAGCTTTGGACAGGGTAGATCCTACAATGAGCAGTTCTTC.

The V and J genes are TRBV5-1 and TRBJ2-5; 13 positions match TRBD2. The CDR3 runs 17 residues. CDR1 and CDR2 from the germline V gene are SGHRS and YFSETQ. Trimming took 3 bases from V and 5 from J; bases not matched to a gene: 10. The CDR3 region is CASSSGTSGILSETQYF. The CDR3, as DNA: TGCGCCAGCAGCTCCGGGACTAGCGGGATCCTTTCGGAGACCCAGTACTTC. The whole variable domain, filled in from reference TRBV5-1 and TRBJ2-5, reads KAGVTQTPRYLIKTRGQQVTLSCSPISGHRSVSWYQQTPGQGLQFLFEYFSETQRNKGNFPGRFSGRQFSNSRSEMNVSTLELGDSALYLCASSSGTSGILSETQYFGPGTRLLVL.

This chain links TRBV5-4 with TRBJ2-3; the match to TRBD2 covers 13 bases. The CDR3 is made up of 16 amino acids. Unmatched junction bases numbered 3, after V lost 3 bases and J lost 2 bases. The germline CDR1 and CDR2 sequences are SGHNT and YYREEE (reference sequence). CDR3 DNA sequence: TGTGCCAGCAGCTCGGGACTAGCGGGAAACACAGATACGCAGTATTTT. It is translated as CASSSGLAGNTDTQYF.

This chain links TRBV29-1 with TRBJ2-2; D not resolved. CDR1 is SQVTM and CDR2 is ANQGSEA in the germline V gene. V lost 5 bases to trimming and J lost 2 bases, with 21 bases between them. This CDR3 has 17 residues. CDR3: CSVLGPGATANTGELFF. The CDR3 region has the DNA TGCAGCGTTCTCGGCCCCGGCGCGACTGCAAACACCGGGGAGCTGTTTTTT.